A single sample is the source of the 17 T cell receptor beta chains below, sequenced in a study of identical twins. MiXCR, applied by TCRdb to the 5' RACE reads, yields one record per CDR3 protein. The sample includes 700,000 or so distinct CDR3 sequences, under 9% of them seen just once. The same specimen was also included in a second study, on yellow fever vaccine responses in identical twins.

The source material was PBMCs. The receptors come from a woman aged 18-35 years in good health.

The sample holds a few counts of this clonotype. The V and J genes are TRBV9 and TRBJ2-3; D call uncertain. CDR1 and CDR2 from the germline V gene are SGDLS and YYNGEE. CDR3 length equals 13 residues. Trimming took off 6 bases at V and 3 bases at J, with 11 bases between the two ends. Here the CDR3 DNA reads TGTGCCAGCAACGAGCTGGGTACAGATACGCAGTATTTT. The encoded protein is CASNELGTDTQYF.

The chain links TRBV20-1 to TRBJ2-4; 14 bases match TRBD2. The CDR3 is 13 amino acids. J was trimmed by 12 bases and V by 5 bases; bases with no gene match: 6. Germline CDR1 is DFQATT and CDR2 is SNEGSKA (reference sequence). CDR3 DNA: TGCAGTGCTCAGGGACTAGCGGGAGAAGCTCAGTACTTC. Translation gives CSAQGLAGEAQYF.

This clonotype has only a few counts. V is TRBV5-1 and J is TRBJ2-7; the D gene could be TRBD1 or TRBD2 (5 bases each). V dropped 10 bases and J dropped 2 bases, with 22 bases sitting between them. Germline values: CDR1 SGHRS, CDR2 YFSETQ. The length of the CDR3 is 15 residues. CDR3 nucleotides: TGCGCCTCAACGCCCACGGGACGGATAACCTACGAGCAGTACTTC. This gives the protein CASTPTGRITYEQYF.

This clonotype occurred many times. This chain joins TRBV6-5 and TRBJ2-1; 9 bases match TRBD2. V lost 6 bases and J lost 10; bases outside the gene matches: 4. The V gene's germline CDR1 is MNHEY and CDR2 SVGAGI. The CDR3 extends over 12 amino acids. The CDR3, as DNA: TGTGCCAGCAGCTATAGCGGGGGAGAGCAGTTCTTC. Protein: CASSYSGGEQFF.

This clonotype was seen more than once but under ten times. V usage is TRBV12-3 or TRBV12-4 and J usage is TRBJ1-5; 10 bases map to TRBD1. J was trimmed by 6 bases and V by 5 bases; bases with no gene match: 7. This CDR3 contains 15 residues. CDR3 bases: TGTGCCAGCAGTGCCGGGACAGGGGTGATTCAGCCCCAGCATTTT. As protein: CASSAGTGVIQPQHF.

This clonotype was seen more than once but under ten times. J is TRBJ2-7 and V is TRBV3-1; D gene ambiguous. Trimming stripped 2 bases from V and 8 bases from J, with 13 bases between. The CDR3 has 13 amino acids. Germline V lookup: CDR1 LGHDT, CDR2 YNNKEL (reference sequence). The CDR3 DNA is TGTGCCAGCAGCCAATCCCCCGGTTTGAAGCAGTACTTC. Protein sequence: CASSQSPGLKQYF.

This clonotype was seen only a few times. The chain uses TRBV6-1 and TRBJ2-3; 9 nucleotides match TRBD2. V was clipped by 2 bases and J by 7 bases; unmatched bases: 13. The germline V gene has CDR1 MNHNS and CDR2 SASEGT. The CDR3 has 17 residues. CDR3 sequence reads: CASSEHPFAGGQNTQYF. The DNA for the CDR3 is TGTGCCAGCAGTGAACACCCATTCGCGGGGGGGCAAAATACGCAGTATTTT.

A single count supports this clonotype. The V call is TRBV11-2, the J call TRBJ2-1; TRBD1 or TRBD2 may be the D gene (6 bases each). V was clipped by 8 bases and J by 8 bases, with 13 bases between them. This CDR3 has 12 amino acids. Germline lookup yields CDR1 SGHAT and CDR2 FQNNGV. The CDR3 DNA reads as TGTGCCAGCCGCACGGGGGCTCATGAGCAGTTCTTC. As protein: CASRTGAHEQFF.

This clonotype came up many times. The V call is TRBV5-8, the J call TRBJ1-2, with D perhaps TRBD1 (6 bases). Germline assignment: CDR1 SGHTS and CDR2 YDEGEE. V was shortened by 7 bases and J by 4 bases, with 23 bases between the two germline ends. This CDR3 spans 16 amino acids. The CDR3 DNA is TGTGCCAGCCCCCAGGGGCCCTTGAGGGAGGCCTATGGCTACACCTTC. Amino acid sequence: CASPQGPLREAYGYTF.

This clonotype occurred many times. The junction differs from germline at one of its ends, possibly a read error. The chain joins TRBV6-5 to TRBJ2-3; weak D call: TRBD2 (5 bases). The CDR3 totals 16 residues. Per germline, CDR1 MNHEY and CDR2 SVGAGI. The CDR3 is CASSYSWLAGSDTQYF. CDR3 coding DNA: TGTGCCAGCAGCTACTCGTGGCTAGCCGGATCAGATACGCAGTATTTT.

This clonotype came up many times. The chain recombines TRBV11-2 with TRBJ2-5; the D gene is possibly TRBD1 (5 bases). This CDR3 contains 12 residues. Germline CDR1 is SGHAT and CDR2 is FQNNGV. V was shortened by 8 bases and J by 7 bases, with 14 bases between the two germline ends. CDR3 residues: CASVKWGGTQYF. The DNA for the CDR3 is TGTGCCAGCGTAAAATGGGGCGGGACCCAGTACTTC.

This clonotype occurred many times. The chain carries TRBV2 and TRBJ2-7; a possible D gene is TRBD2 (5 bases). Germline-derived CDR1 and CDR2 are SNHLY and FYNNEI. The V gene lost 7 bases and the J gene lost 6 bases, with 16 bases spanning the gap. This CDR3 is 13 amino acids long. The CDR3 DNA follows: TGTGCCAGCACCTTCACGGGAACAACCGAGCAGTACTTC. It specifies CASTFTGTTEQYF. Combining the CDR3 with reference TRBV2 and TRBJ2-7 gives the whole variable domain EPEVTQTPSHQVTQMGQEVILRCVPISNHLYFYWYRQILGQKVEFLVSFYNNEISEKSEIFDDQFSVERPDGSNFTLKIRSTKLEDSAMYFCASTFTGTTEQYFGPGTRLTVT.

With regard to this clonotype: A junction boundary mismatches the germline segment, possibly from a read error. This chain links TRBV10-3 with TRBJ2-1; TRBD2 agrees at 7 bases. The CDR3 consists of 13 residues. The germline gives CDR1 ENHRY, CDR2 SYGVKD. Written as DNA, the CDR3 is TGTGCCATCAGTGCGGGGGACTATGAACGTTTGTCCTTC. Translating gives CAISAGDYERLSF.

The rearrangement uses TRBV29-1 and TRBJ2-2, with D maybe TRBD1 (6 bases). The CDR3 covers 14 residues. The ends were cut back, 7 bases at V and 6 bases at J, with 18 bases in the middle. CDR1 is SQVTM, CDR2 ANQGSEA, per germline. The CDR3 DNA sequence: TGCAGCGCTGAGGGGGTTGGTTTCGCCGGGGAGCTGTTTTTT. Its protein product is CSAEGVGFAGELFF.

This clonotype was observed a few times. The chain employs TRBV3-1 and TRBJ2-5, with TRBD2 as a possible D gene (6 bases). Germline CDR1 is LGHDT and CDR2 is YNNKEL (reference sequence). The CDR3 has 14 amino acids. V lost 4 bases, J lost 3 bases, and 12 bases lay in between. For the CDR3, the DNA is TGTGCCAGCAGCCCCGGGACTCTTGAAGAGACCCAGTACTTC. The encoded protein is CASSPGTLEETQYF.

For the CDR3, the DNA is TGTGCCAGCAGTGAATGGGACAGGGTTTCTCGTAATGGTGTGGAGACCCAGTACTTC. It codes for CASSEWDRVSRNGVETQYF. The chain carries TRBV6-1 and TRBJ2-5; 9 bases align to TRBD1. The ends lost 2 bases at V and 5 bases at J; junction bases unmatched: 18. Germline V gene lookup returns CDR1 MNHNS and CDR2 SASEGT. CDR3 length: 19 amino acids.

This clonotype has more than one count but fewer than ten. J is TRBJ2-1 and V is TRBV11-2; a weak D match, TRBD1 (5 bases). Germline V gives CDR1 SGHAT, CDR2 FQNNGV. Trimming took off 5 bases at V and 8 bases at J, with 19 bases between the two ends. The CDR3 has 15 residues. The CDR3 nucleotides are TGTGCCAGCAGCGAGCCGGGCAGGGTAATACATGAGCAGTTCTTC. Translated: CASSEPGRVIHEQFF.